The source of this T cell receptor beta chain is a study of blood T cell repertoires in COVID-19. The overall study: The origin of the acute and convalescent COVID-19 samples was the United States, Italy and Spain. Sources were T cells, B-cell-depleted T cells, or PBMCs; the material itself was cDNA or gDNA.

As handled by the study authors: Nucleated cell number was recorded as an estimate derived from reference gene primer amplification. Repertoires were generated with immunoSEQ multiplex PCR, while TCRdb's copy carries only in-frame clones and drops some. Clone size and the V and J calls come from that table; the DNA yielded D and trimming. The repertoire holds about 250,000 clones, around 86% seen once, with about 1.7% in the top ten. Germline values: CDR1 LGHDT, CDR2 YNNKEL (reference sequence). The CDR3 runs to 16 residues. The junction had 12 bases not matched to a gene; V was cut back by 0 bases and J by 8 bases.

The sequenced sample was peripheral blood. This TCR was recovered from a woman in her sixties or seventies who had recovered from COVID-19. The rearrangement uses TRBV3-1 (or the pseudogene TRBV3-2) and TRBJ1-2; 7 bases align to TRBD1. CDR3 residues: CASSQDWGTEAMGYTF. The CDR3 region has the DNA TGTGCCAGCAGCCAAGATTGGGGGACAGAGGCTATGGGCTACACCTTC.